This passage covers 9 T cell receptor beta chains from one sample sequenced in a study of blood T cell repertoires in COVID-19 (dated by TCRdb to 2018 to 2020). Library generation was performed with the immunoSEQ multiplex PCR assay. As stored in TCRdb, this immuneACCESS dataset retains in-frame rearrangements with V and J assigned. A fraction of the clones does not appear; measured against another copy, unresolved V genes explain less than half of the discrepancy, and the remainder lacks a known reason. A total of about 200,000 clones appear in this sample, 89% of them only once. The ten largest clones add up to approximately 6.7% of the sample. The sequenced material came from peripheral blood. The receptors derive from a man aged 40-49 years with acute or convalescent COVID-19.

This chain links TRBV28 with TRBJ1-5, with D perhaps TRBD1 (6 bases). The CDR3 has 12 residues. V lost 5 bases, J lost 6 bases, and 8 bases lay in between. Germline assignment: CDR1 MDHEN and CDR2 SYDVKM. CDR3 sequence: CASSLQGQPQHF. CDR3 nucleotide sequence: TGTGCCAGCAGTCTACAGGGTCAGCCCCAGCATTTT.

This clone was seen just once. The chain carries TRBV3-1 (or the pseudogene TRBV3-2) and TRBJ2-5; no reliable D call. This CDR3 is 14 amino acids long. Germline CDR1 is LGHDT and CDR2 is YNNKEL (reference sequence). V lost 3 bases, J lost 5 bases, and 13 bases lay in between. The CDR3 spells CASSHRGSFETQYF. Written as DNA, the CDR3 is TGTGCCAGCAGCCACCGAGGTAGCTTTGAGACCCAGTACTTC.

V and J are TRBV7-9 and TRBJ2-1; 8 nucleotides agree with TRBD1. The CDR3 is 15 amino acids. From germline, CDR1 is SEHNR and CDR2 FQNEAQ (reference sequence). V lost 5 bases, J lost 2 bases, and 5 bases stayed unmatched. The CDR3 nucleotides are TGTGCCAGCAGCATCAGGACAGGGACCTACAATGAGCAGTTCTTC. This sequence encodes CASSIRTGTYNEQFF.

The chain is built from TRBV20-1 and TRBJ1-5; the D is unclear. With 6 bases removed from V and 6 bases from J, the gap between germline ends came to 9 bases. CDR1 is DFQATT, CDR2 SNEGSKA, per germline (reference sequence). The CDR3 runs 11 residues. This CDR3 reads CSALLVQPQHF. The CDR3 DNA reads as TGCAGTGCCCTATTAGTTCAGCCCCAGCATTTT.

CDR3 protein: CASSPPDRGRNEQYF. In nucleotides, the CDR3 is TGTGCCAGCAGTCCCCCGGACAGGGGAAGGAACGAGCAGTACTTC. This chain connects TRBV28 to TRBJ2-7; 9 bases fit TRBD1. The CDR3 length is 15 residues. Germline V gene data show CDR1 as MDHEN and CDR2 as SYDVKM. Losses at the gene ends were 5 bases for V and 5 bases for J; bases not matched to a gene: 10.

This chain connects TRBV2 to TRBJ2-1, with 9 bases fitting TRBD2. Germline CDR1 and CDR2: SNHLY and FYNNEI. The CDR3 is 16 residues long. V lost 4 bases, J lost 6 bases, and 10 bases stayed unmatched. DNA for the CDR3: TGTGCCAGCAGTGGATTGGGCGGGGGGGCCCTCAATGAGCAGTTCTTC. Encoded protein: CASSGLGGGALNEQFF.

The sample holds a few counts of this clone. The CDR3 DNA reads as TGTGCCAGCAGTGGGACTAGCCATGAGCAGTTCTTC. Amino acids: CASSGTSHEQFF. This chain links TRBV2 with TRBJ2-1, with 8 bases identical to TRBD2. This CDR3 region has 12 residues. V shed 4 bases, J shed 8 bases, and the junction held 1 base outside the gene matches. Germline values: CDR1 SNHLY, CDR2 FYNNEI.

The chain employs TRBV3-1 (or the pseudogene TRBV3-2) and TRBJ2-2; D perhaps matches TRBD2 (7 bases). Germline CDR1 LGHDT, CDR2 YNNKEL (reference sequence). V was clipped by 4 bases and J by 7 bases, with 19 bases between them. The CDR3 extends over 16 amino acids. The CDR3 sequence is CASSPAIRGAGGELFF. CDR3 DNA: TGTGCCAGCAGCCCCGCCATTCGGGGGGCCGGCGGGGAGCTGTTTTTT.

This chain connects TRBV5-6 to TRBJ2-7; tentatively, D is TRBD1 (5 bases). There are 16 residues in the CDR3. The germline gives CDR1 SGHDT, CDR2 YYEEEE. V was shortened by 4 bases and J by 0 bases, with 17 bases between the two germline ends. CDR3 amino acids: CASSPAGGRDSYEQYF. Here the CDR3 DNA reads TGTGCCAGCAGCCCCGCCGGTGGCAGGGACTCCTACGAGCAGTACTTC.